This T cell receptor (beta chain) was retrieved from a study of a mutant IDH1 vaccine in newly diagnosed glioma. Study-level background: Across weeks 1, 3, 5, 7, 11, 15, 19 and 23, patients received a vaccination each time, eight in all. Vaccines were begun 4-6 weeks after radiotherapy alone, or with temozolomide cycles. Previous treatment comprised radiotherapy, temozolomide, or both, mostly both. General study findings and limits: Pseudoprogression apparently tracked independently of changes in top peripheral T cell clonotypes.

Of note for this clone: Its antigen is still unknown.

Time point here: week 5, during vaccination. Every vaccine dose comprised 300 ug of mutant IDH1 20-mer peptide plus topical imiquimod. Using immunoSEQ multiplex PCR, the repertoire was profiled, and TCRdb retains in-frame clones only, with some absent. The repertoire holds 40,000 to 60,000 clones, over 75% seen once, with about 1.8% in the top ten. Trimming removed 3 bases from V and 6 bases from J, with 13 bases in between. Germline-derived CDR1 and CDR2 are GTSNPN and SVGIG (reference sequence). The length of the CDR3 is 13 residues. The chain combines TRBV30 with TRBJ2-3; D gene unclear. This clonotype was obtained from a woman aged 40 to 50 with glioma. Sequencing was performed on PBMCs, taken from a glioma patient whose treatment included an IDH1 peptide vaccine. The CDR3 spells CAWSPETWDTQYF. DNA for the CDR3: TGTGCCTGGAGCCCAGAGACTTGGGATACGCAGTATTTT. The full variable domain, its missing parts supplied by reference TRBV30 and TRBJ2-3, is SQTIHQWPATLVQPVGSPLSLECTVEGTSNPNLYWYRQAAGRGLQLLFYSVGIGQISSEVPQNLSASRPQDRQFILSSKKLLLSDSGFYLCAWSPETWDTQYFGPGTRLTVL.